Each of the 17 T cell receptor beta chains below was sequenced from the same sample in a study of T cells expressing NK-cell markers. TCRdb re-called the 5' RACE reads, yielding one record per CDR3 amino acid sequence without DNA. The listing records roughly 450,000 distinct CDR3 sequences. The source material was blood T cells: a sorted CD56 or NKG2C T cell subset, CD4+ or CD8+ T cells, or bulk PBMC T cells (not recorded which). The receptors shown here come from a woman between 50 and 59 years old in good health.

J is TRBJ2-5 and V is TRBV18; TCRdb reports TRBD2, a call that lacks DNA to check it against. The CDR3 runs to 13 residues. Germline CDR1 and CDR2: KGHSH and LQKENI. The CDR3 region is CASSEGPPGTQYF.

This chain connects TRBV2 to TRBJ2-5. There are 13 residues in the CDR3. From germline, CDR1 is SNHLY and CDR2 FYNNEI. The CDR3 protein is CASRASIRETQYF. The whole variable domain, remainder taken from reference TRBV2 and TRBJ2-5, is EPEVTQTPSHQVTQMGQEVILRCVPISNHLYFYWYRQILGQKVEFLVSFYNNEISEKSEIFDDQFSVERPDGSNFTLKIRSTKLEDSAMYFCASRASIRETQYFGPGTRLLVL.

The chain recombines TRBV5-1 with TRBJ2-2; TCRdb calls TRBD1, which cannot be checked without DNA. This CDR3 is built from 15 residues. Per the germline V gene, CDR1 is SGHRS and CDR2 is YFSETQ. CDR3 sequence: CASSGQGAGTGELFF. Based on the CDR3 plus reference TRBV5-1 and TRBJ2-2, the full variable domain is KAGVTQTPRYLIKTRGQQVTLSCSPISGHRSVSWYQQTPGQGLQFLFEYFSETQRNKGNFPGRFSGRQFSNSRSEMNVSTLELGDSALYLCASSGQGAGTGELFFGEGSRLTVL.

The chain uses TRBV29-1 and TRBJ1-2. In germline, CDR1 is SQVTM, CDR2 ANQGSEA. The CDR3 spans 14 residues. CDR3 sequence: CSVVTGLQDYGYTF.

The chain joins TRBV3-1 to TRBJ2-5; TCRdb picks TRBD1, but there is no DNA to check that call. Germline assignment: CDR1 LGHDT and CDR2 YNNKEL (reference sequence). CDR3 length equals 14 residues. CDR3 region: CASSFRTGQETQYF.

The chain employs TRBV6-5 and TRBJ2-2; TCRdb indicates TRBD1, and absent DNA this call remains unverified. Germline CDR1 MNHEY, CDR2 SVGAGI. The CDR3 is 14 amino acids. The CDR3 spells CASTWGPNTGELFF.

The J gene is TRBJ1-1, the V gene TRBV29-1. The CDR3 sequence is 13 residues long. Germline-derived CDR1 and CDR2 are SQVTM and ANQGSEA. This CDR3 is CSVAWEMNTEAFF.

V is TRBV7-3 and J is TRBJ2-1; the D call from TCRdb, TRBD1, cannot be confirmed without DNA. Germline CDR1 is SGHTA and CDR2 is FQGTGA. The CDR3 has 16 amino acids. CDR3: CASSRFPGQSYNEQFF.

The chain uses TRBV5-1 and TRBJ2-2; TCRdb's D call of TRBD1 is untestable without DNA. The length of the CDR3 is 16 residues. CDR1 is SGHRS and CDR2 is YFSETQ in the germline V gene. CDR3: CASSYGGRQNTGELFF.

This chain links TRBV29-1 with TRBJ1-2; TCRdb calls TRBD1, which cannot be checked without DNA. This CDR3 comprises 11 residues. Germline V gene data show CDR1 as SQVTM and CDR2 as ANQGSEA. CDR3: CSVYTGDGYTF.

The gene calls are TRBV30 and TRBJ2-7. The CDR3 runs to 12 residues. Germline V gene sequence: CDR1 GTSNPN, CDR2 SVGIG (reference sequence). CDR3 sequence reads: CAWGGQSSEQYF.

The chain employs TRBV20-1 and TRBJ2-1; TCRdb's assignment of TRBD2 cannot be checked, as there is no DNA. CDR1 is DFQATT, CDR2 SNEGSKA, per germline (reference sequence). The CDR3 length is 13 residues. The CDR3 spells CSASRGSWNEQFF.

The genes are TRBV5-1 and TRBJ2-3; no DNA is available, so the TRBD2 call from TCRdb remains unchecked. Germline loops: CDR1 SGHRS, CDR2 YFSETQ. CDR3 length: 14 residues. This chain's CDR3 is CASSFTSSERTQYF.

This rearrangement joins TRBV3-1 to TRBJ2-5. This CDR3 has 15 amino acids. Germline CDR1 and CDR2: LGHDT and YNNKEL (reference sequence). CDR3: CASSQPGGTQETQYF.

V and J are TRBV24-1 and TRBJ2-1; TCRdb's assignment of TRBD2 cannot be checked, as there is no DNA. The CDR3 spans 18 residues. Germline CDR1 reads KGHDR; CDR2 reads SFDVKD. CDR3 loop: CATSDPSRRASPRDEQFF.

V usage is TRBV12-3 or TRBV12-4 and J usage is TRBJ1-2; the D call of TRBD1 rests on TCRdb alone, since no DNA is present to check it. The CDR3 is 15 amino acids. The CDR3 spells CASSLAGTEGLGYTF.

The chain joins TRBV2 to TRBJ1-6. The CDR3 runs to 15 residues. CDR1 is SNHLY and CDR2 is FYNNEI in the germline V gene. CDR3 loop: CASLYDRGGNSPLHF. Full variable domain (rest looked up from reference TRBV2 and TRBJ1-6): EPEVTQTPSHQVTQMGQEVILRCVPISNHLYFYWYRQILGQKVEFLVSFYNNEISEKSEIFDDQFSVERPDGSNFTLKIRSTKLEDSAMYFCASLYDRGGNSPLHFGNGTRLTVT.